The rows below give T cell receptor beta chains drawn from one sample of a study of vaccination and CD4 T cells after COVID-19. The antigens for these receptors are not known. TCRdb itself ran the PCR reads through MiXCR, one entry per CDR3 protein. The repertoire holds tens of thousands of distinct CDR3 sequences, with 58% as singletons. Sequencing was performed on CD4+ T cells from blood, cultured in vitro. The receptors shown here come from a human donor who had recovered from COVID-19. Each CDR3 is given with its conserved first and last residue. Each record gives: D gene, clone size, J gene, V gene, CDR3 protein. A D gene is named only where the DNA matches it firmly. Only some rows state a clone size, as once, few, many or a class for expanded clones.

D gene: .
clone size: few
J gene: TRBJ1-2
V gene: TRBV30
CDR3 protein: CAWSTGGGGYTF

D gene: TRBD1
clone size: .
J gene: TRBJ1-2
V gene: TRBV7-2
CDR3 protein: CASSLRTDRGNGYTF

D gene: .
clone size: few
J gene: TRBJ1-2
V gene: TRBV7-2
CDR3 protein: CASSLLSVPYGYTF

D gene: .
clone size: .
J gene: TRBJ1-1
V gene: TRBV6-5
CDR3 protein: CASSYVHSMNTEAFF

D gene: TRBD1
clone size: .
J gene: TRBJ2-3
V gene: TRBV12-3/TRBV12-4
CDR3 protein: CASSLKGGQGTDTQYF

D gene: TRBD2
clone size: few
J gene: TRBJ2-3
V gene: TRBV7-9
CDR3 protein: CASSLSATSGYTQYF

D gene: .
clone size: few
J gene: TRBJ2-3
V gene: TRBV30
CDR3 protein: CAWSVQQDTQYF

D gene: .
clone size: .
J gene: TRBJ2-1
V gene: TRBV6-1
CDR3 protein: CASNRRAGAYNEQFF

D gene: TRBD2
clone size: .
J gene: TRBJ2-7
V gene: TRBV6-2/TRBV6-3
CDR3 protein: CASSYLGSGTRPIYEQYF

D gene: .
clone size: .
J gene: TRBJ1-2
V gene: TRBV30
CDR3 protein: CAWSFTNGYTF

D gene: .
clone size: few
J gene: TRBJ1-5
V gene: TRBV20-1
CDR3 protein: CSARQGNEGNQPQHF

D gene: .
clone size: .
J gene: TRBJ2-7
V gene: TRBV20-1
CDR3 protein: CSARGVGVSYEQYF

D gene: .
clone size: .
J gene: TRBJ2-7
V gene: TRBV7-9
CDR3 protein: CASSSKGPGPGEQYF

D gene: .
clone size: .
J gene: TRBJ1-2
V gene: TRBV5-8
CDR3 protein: CASSLVNYGYTF

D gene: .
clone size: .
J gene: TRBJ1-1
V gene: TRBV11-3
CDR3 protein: CASSQVSSRGGEAFF

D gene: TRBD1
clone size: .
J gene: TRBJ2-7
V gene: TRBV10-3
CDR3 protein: CAIRSPGQGKYEQYF

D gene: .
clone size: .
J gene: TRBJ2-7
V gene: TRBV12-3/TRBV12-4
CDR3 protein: CASSPPQAYEQYF

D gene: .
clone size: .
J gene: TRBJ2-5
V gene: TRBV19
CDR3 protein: CASSMGVQETQYF

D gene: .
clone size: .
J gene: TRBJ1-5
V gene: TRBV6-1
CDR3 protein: CASSQAVHQPQHF

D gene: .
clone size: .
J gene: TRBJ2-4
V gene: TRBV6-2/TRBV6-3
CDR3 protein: CASSYDPARRIQYF

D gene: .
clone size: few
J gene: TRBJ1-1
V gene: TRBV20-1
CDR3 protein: CSAPVQGMNTEAFF

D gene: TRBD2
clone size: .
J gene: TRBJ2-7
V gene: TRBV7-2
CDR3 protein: CASSAGAGGPASYEQYF

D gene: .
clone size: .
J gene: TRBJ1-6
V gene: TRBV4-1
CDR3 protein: CASSPRAPENYNSPLHF